Following are 25 T cell receptor beta chains from one sample sequenced in a study of blood T cells in healthy people across ages. A sample-barcoded 5' primer and a J-beta primer mix were used in a second PCR of roughly 7 to 11 cycles. TCRdb independently ran MiXCR on the 5' RACE reads; one entry per CDR3 protein. The sample shows 710,000 or so distinct CDR3 sequences, about 20% of them seen only once. The material sequenced was blood. The receptors here all came from a man between 65 and 85 years old in good health.

The genes are TRBV2 and TRBJ1-4; no firm D call. V gave up 6 bases and J gave up 3 bases, with 11 bases separating them. CDR3 length: 14 amino acids. CDR1 is SNHLY, CDR2 FYNNEI, per germline. CDR3 amino acids: CASRLPIANEKLFF. In DNA form, the CDR3 reads TGTGCCAGCAGGCTGCCGATCGCTAATGAAAAACTGTTTTTT.

This clonotype was counted only a few times. The chain employs TRBV6-6 and TRBJ2-5; 9 positions match TRBD2. Germline CDR1 reads MNHNY; CDR2 reads SVGAGI (reference sequence). Trimming removed 0 bases from V and 5 bases from J; junction bases left unmatched: 13. The CDR3 is made up of 18 amino acids. The CDR3 loop is CASSYSVAGGIFRETQYF. The CDR3 region has the DNA TGTGCCAGCAGTTACTCGGTGGCGGGGGGGATTTTTCGGGAGACCCAGTACTTC.

The V call is TRBV12-3 or TRBV12-4, the J call TRBJ1-3; no reliable D call. Trimming pared 2 bases from V and 0 bases from J, leaving 2 bases between. The CDR3 runs 13 residues. The CDR3 loop reads CASSLRSGNTIYF. Here the CDR3 DNA reads TGTGCCAGCAGTTTACGCTCTGGAAACACCATATATTTT.

Many counts were recorded for this clonotype. The chain employs TRBV10-3 and TRBJ1-2; weak D call: TRBD1 (6 bases). The ends were cut back, 8 bases at V and 6 bases at J, with 16 bases in the middle. Germline CDR1 ENHRY, CDR2 SYGVKD. The CDR3 totals 13 residues. The CDR3 DNA reads as TGTGCCATCTACAAGGGGGAGTATGATGGCTACACCTTC. Its translation: CAIYKGEYDGYTF.

This clonotype turned up a few times. The CDR3 coding sequence is TGCGCCAGCAGCCAGAAGGGAGGGGGCACAGATACGCAGTATTTT. It codes for CASSQKGGGTDTQYF. The chain is built from TRBV4-3 and TRBJ2-3; 7 bases align to TRBD2. With 3 bases clipped from V and 1 base from J, the junction kept 4 bases outside the gene matches. CDR3 length equals 15 residues. Germline CDR1 is LGHNA and CDR2 is YSLEER.

V is TRBV20-1 and J is TRBJ1-1, with D possibly TRBD1 on 6 matching bases. V lost 1 base, J lost 1 base, and 10 bases lay in between. CDR1 is DFQATT, CDR2 SNEGSKA, per germline (reference sequence). The CDR3 is 14 amino acids. CDR3 nucleotide sequence: TGCAGTGCTAGAGCGCCGGGACAGAACACTGAAGCTTTCTTT. It specifies CSARAPGQNTEAFF.

The table lists this clonotype with a few counts. V gene TRBV18 combines with J gene TRBJ2-1; D is uncertain. CDR3 length: 14 residues. Looked up from germline, CDR1 is KGHSH and CDR2 is LQKENI. Deletions cut 3 bases from V and 4 bases from J, with 10 bases between. In DNA, the CDR3 is TGTGCCAGCTCACCGGAAAAGCAGTACAATGAGCAGTTCTTC. Protein product: CASSPEKQYNEQFF.

Comments on this clonotype: The junction differs from germline at one of its ends, possibly a read error. The chain employs TRBV6-6 and TRBJ1-5; D gene unclear. CDR1 MNHNY and CDR2 SVGAGI come from the germline V gene (reference sequence). The CDR3 covers 15 residues. CDR3 sequence reads: CASSYSLRADQPQHF. In DNA form, the CDR3 reads TGTGCCAGCAGCTACTCTTTGAGGGCGGATCAGCCCCAGCATTTT.

This clonotype was picked up many times. The genes are TRBV20-1 and TRBJ2-1, with 9 bases identical to TRBD2. This CDR3 region has 15 residues. The germline gives CDR1 DFQATT, CDR2 SNEGSKA (reference sequence). V was clipped by 4 bases and J by 6 bases; unmatched bases: 10. CDR3 region: CSAIPPASGINEQFF. The CDR3, as DNA: TGCAGTGCTATCCCCCCGGCTAGCGGGATCAATGAGCAGTTCTTC.

The V gene is TRBV29-1, the J gene TRBJ1-1; 7 bases fit TRBD1. Germline loops: CDR1 SQVTM, CDR2 ANQGSEA. This CDR3 has 12 residues. The J segment lost 4 bases and the V segment lost 6 bases, leaving 5 bases of the junction unmatched. CDR3 amino acids: CSVLPGGTEAFF. The CDR3 nucleotides read TGCAGCGTGCTACCAGGGGGCACTGAAGCTTTCTTT.

This chain uses TRBV7-8 with TRBJ2-4, with D possibly TRBD1 on 5 matching bases. The germline V and J ends were trimmed by 3 bases and 5 bases, with 8 bases remaining between them. Germline-derived CDR1 and CDR2 are SGHVS and FQNEAQ. The CDR3 extends over 13 amino acids. The CDR3 protein is CASSFWGENIQYF. Written as DNA, the CDR3 is TGTGCCAGCAGCTTTTGGGGCGAAAACATTCAGTACTTC. Full variable domain (remainder filled in from reference TRBV7-8 and TRBJ2-4): GAGVSQSPRYKVAKRGQDVALRCDPISGHVSLFWYQQALGQGPEFLTYFQNEAQLDKSGLPSDRFFAERPEGSVSTLKIQRTQQEDSAVYLCASSFWGENIQYFGAGTRLSVL.

This chain joins TRBV3-1 and TRBJ2-4, with 8 nucleotides matching TRBD2. The V gene end was trimmed by 3 bases and the J gene end by 3 bases; junction bases not matched to a gene: 7. Germline CDR1 reads LGHDT; CDR2 reads YNNKEL (reference sequence). There are 16 residues in the CDR3. DNA for the CDR3: TGTGCCAGCAGCCATGGGTTAACTAGCGGCAAAAACATTCAGTACTTC. It codes for CASSHGLTSGKNIQYF.

This clonotype has a count of ten or more. This chain connects TRBV12-3 or TRBV12-4 to TRBJ2-5; a weak D match, TRBD1 (6 bases). The germline V and J ends were trimmed by 5 bases and 5 bases, with 15 bases remaining between them. The CDR3 length is 14 residues. This CDR3 is CASSPSRGMETQYF. The CDR3 DNA is TGTGCCAGCAGTCCCTCTAGGGGGATGGAGACCCAGTACTTC.

This clonotype was recorded a few times. The V call is TRBV7-9, the J call TRBJ2-1, with 10 bases aligning to TRBD2. Looked up from germline, CDR1 is SEHNR and CDR2 is FQNEAQ (reference sequence). This CDR3 is built from 15 residues. Germline trimming cut 2 bases from V and 6 bases from J; bases unmatched to any gene: 4. For the CDR3, the DNA is TGTGCCAGCAGCTTACGGTCTAGCGGGGGCAATGAGCAGTTCTTC. This translates into CASSLRSSGGNEQFF.

The chain links TRBV11-2 to TRBJ1-1; D call uncertain. Trimming removed 2 bases from V and 3 bases from J, with 16 bases in between. Germline CDR1 SGHAT, CDR2 FQNNGV. The CDR3 has 16 residues. The CDR3 coding sequence is TGTGCCAGCAGCTTATCGGTGGTATTACGGGACACTGAAGCTTTCTTT. Its protein is CASSLSVVLRDTEAFF.

V is TRBV20-1 and J is TRBJ2-3; 8 nucleotides match TRBD1. The length of the CDR3 is 14 residues. Germline V gene lookup returns CDR1 DFQATT and CDR2 SNEGSKA (reference sequence). The V segment lost 6 bases and the J segment 2 bases; nucleotides outside the gene matches: 7. The CDR3 here is CSAPRTGFTDTQYF. In DNA, the CDR3 is TGCAGTGCCCCCCGGACAGGGTTCACAGATACGCAGTATTTT.

The chain carries TRBV9 and TRBJ1-2; 9 nucleotides agree with TRBD1. Per germline, CDR1 SGDLS and CDR2 YYNGEE. The V and J ends lost 4 bases and 4 bases, in that order; junction bases with no gene match: 8. The CDR3 sequence is 15 residues long. The DNA for the CDR3 is TGTGCCAGCAGCCTAACCGGGACAGGGAGCTATGGCTACACCTTC. It codes for CASSLTGTGSYGYTF.

At least ten counts were recorded for this clonotype. V is TRBV2 and J is TRBJ2-2, with a tentative D call TRBD1 (5 bases). The V gene's germline CDR1 is SNHLY and CDR2 FYNNEI. The CDR3 is 14 amino acids. V lost 9 bases to trimming and J lost 1 base, with 12 bases between them. DNA of the CDR3: TGTGCCAGTCGGAGCAGGGAGAACACCGGGGAGCTGTTTTTT. Its protein product is CASRSRENTGELFF.

This clonotype appeared a single time. This sequence joins TRBV28 and TRBJ2-5, with 8 bases fitting TRBD2. The junction had 3 bases not matched to a gene; V was cut back by 1 base and J by 5 bases. This CDR3 has 14 residues. Germline CDR1 and CDR2: MDHEN and SYDVKM. CDR3 DNA: TGTGCCAGCAGTTTATTAGCGGGGTCGGAGACCCAGTACTTC. Translation: CASSLLAGSETQYF.

This chain uses TRBV7-9 with TRBJ1-2; D gene uncertain. Trimming removed 5 bases from V and 3 bases from J, with 7 bases in between. CDR3 size: 12 residues. Germline V lookup: CDR1 SEHNR, CDR2 FQNEAQ (reference sequence). The CDR3, as DNA: TGTGCCAGCAGCGTTAACGACTATGGCTACACCTTC. This codes for CASSVNDYGYTF.

The rearrangement joins TRBV27 to TRBJ2-3, with TRBD1 identical over 8 bases. The CDR3 extends over 14 amino acids. Looked up from germline, CDR1 is MNHEY and CDR2 is SMNVEV (reference sequence). The V gene end was trimmed by 6 bases and the J gene end by 3 bases; junction bases not matched to a gene: 5. The CDR3 DNA reads TGTGCCAGCAGAGGCAGGGGGCGAACAGATACGCAGTATTTT. Translation gives CASRGRGRTDTQYF.

This clonotype showed up just a few times. The chain uses TRBV7-2 and TRBJ2-7; 7 bases agree with TRBD2. The germline V gene encodes CDR1 SGHTA and CDR2 FQGNSA. J lost 5 bases, V lost 1 base, and 2 bases had no gene match. The CDR3 totals 13 residues. CDR3 in DNA: TGTGCCAGCAGCTTAGGGACTAGTAACGAGCAGTACGTC. It yields the protein CASSLGTSNEQYV.

This clonotype has only a few counts. The chain links TRBV20-1 to TRBJ2-5, with a weak D call TRBD2 (5 bases). Germline V lookup: CDR1 DFQATT, CDR2 SNEGSKA (reference sequence). Trimming removed 3 bases at V and 5 bases at J, with 13 bases between. The CDR3 length is 13 residues. This chain's CDR3 is CSARGSAWETQYF. DNA of the CDR3: TGCAGTGCTAGGGGGAGTGCTTGGGAGACCCAGTACTTC.

This sequence joins TRBV6-1 and TRBJ2-1; the match to TRBD1 covers 10 bases. V lost 5 bases, J lost 2 bases, and 3 bases stayed unmatched. Germline V CDR1 and CDR2: MNHNS, SASEGT. The CDR3 is 15 amino acids. CDR3 protein: CASSSDRGAYNEQFF. The DNA for the CDR3 is TGTGCCAGCAGTTCGGACAGGGGGGCCTACAATGAGCAGTTCTTC.

V usage is TRBV29-1 and J usage is TRBJ2-5, with 7 bases fitting TRBD2. TRBJ2-7 matches the DNA end more closely, so the J call is doubtful. The CDR3 loop spans 12 amino acids. Looked up from germline, CDR1 is SQVTM and CDR2 is ANQGSEA. The chain's CDR3 is CSVEASGREQYF. The CDR3 DNA is TGCAGCGTTGAAGCTAGCGGACGCGAGCAGTACTTC.